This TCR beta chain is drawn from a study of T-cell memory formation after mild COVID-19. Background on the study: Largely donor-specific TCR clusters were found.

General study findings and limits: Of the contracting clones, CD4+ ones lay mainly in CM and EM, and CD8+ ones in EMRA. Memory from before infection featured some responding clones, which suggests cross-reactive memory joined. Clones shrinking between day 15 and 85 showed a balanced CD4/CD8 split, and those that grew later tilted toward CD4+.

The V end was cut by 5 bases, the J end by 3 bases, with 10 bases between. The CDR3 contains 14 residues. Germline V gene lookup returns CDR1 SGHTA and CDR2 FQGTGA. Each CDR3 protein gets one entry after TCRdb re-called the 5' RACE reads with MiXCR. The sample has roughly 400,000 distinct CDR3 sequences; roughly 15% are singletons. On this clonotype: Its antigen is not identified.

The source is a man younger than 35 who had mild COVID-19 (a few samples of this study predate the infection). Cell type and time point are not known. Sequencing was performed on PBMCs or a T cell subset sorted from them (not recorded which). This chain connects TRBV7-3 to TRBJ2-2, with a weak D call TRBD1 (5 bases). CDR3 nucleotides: TGTGCCAGCAGCCCCGACAGATACACCGGGGAGCTGTTTTTT. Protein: CASSPDRYTGELFF.